This is a list of T cell receptor beta chains from one sample in a study of CD8+ T cells in alopecia areata. TCRdb's table, derived via immunoSEQ multiplex PCR, lists solely in-frame clones and lacks some. The repertoire includes over 150,000 clones, about 53% of them detected once, and 10% to 14% sits in the top ten. Sequencing used CD8+ T cells sorted from blood, obtained at week 24, from a patient treated with tofacitinib. The source of these receptors is a human donor with alopecia areata. The CDR3 runs from the conserved cysteine through the conserved F or W. D genes are given only for firm matches. Clone size appears in some rows only: once, few, many, or a class for an expanded clone.

v_gene: TRBV27; j_gene: TRBJ2-5; d_gene: TRBD1; abundance: NA; CDR3nt: TGTGCCAGCAGTTTAGGGGACAGGACCGGCGAGACCCAGTACTTC; CDR3aa: CASSLGDRTGETQYF
v_gene: TRBV19; j_gene: TRBJ1-5; d_gene: TRBD1; abundance: few; CDR3nt: TGTGCCGGGGGACCGGGACAGGGTACTCAGCCCCAGCATTTT; CDR3aa: CAGGPGQGTQPQHF
v_gene: TRBV27; j_gene: TRBJ1-2; d_gene: TRBD1; abundance: NA; CDR3nt: TGTGCCAGCAGCTCAAAACCAACGGACAGGGTCTATGGCTACACCTTC; CDR3aa: CASSSKPTDRVYGYTF
v_gene: TRBV6-6; j_gene: TRBJ2-3; d_gene: NA; abundance: NA; CDR3nt: TGTGCCAGCAGTTACAATCCGGGGGATACGCAGTATTTT; CDR3aa: CASSYNPGDTQYF
v_gene: TRBV4-3; j_gene: TRBJ2-6; d_gene: NA; abundance: NA; CDR3nt: TGCGCCAGCAGCCAAGATCGGGCATTACCCAACGTCCTGACTTTC; CDR3aa: CASSQDRALPNVLTF
v_gene: TRBV7-6; j_gene: TRBJ1-5; d_gene: TRBD1; abundance: NA; CDR3nt: TGTGCCAGCAGCTTTCTTTGCCCTAGGTCGACAGGGGGCCACAATCAGCCCCAGCATTTT; CDR3aa: CASSFLCPRSTGGHNQPQHF
v_gene: TRBV20-1; j_gene: TRBJ1-1; d_gene: NA; abundance: NA; CDR3nt: TGCAGTGTCCCCGGGAACACTGAAGCTTTCTTT; CDR3aa: CSVPGNTEAFF
v_gene: TRBV2; j_gene: TRBJ2-3; d_gene: NA; abundance: few; CDR3nt: TGTGCCAGCAGCCGCGGACGGGGCACAGATACGCAGTATTTT; CDR3aa: CASSRGRGTDTQYF
v_gene: TRBV2; j_gene: TRBJ1-5; d_gene: NA; abundance: NA; CDR3nt: TGTGCCAGTGAGGGGGAGGTTGGGAGCAATCAGCCCCAGCATTTT; CDR3aa: CASEGEVGSNQPQHF
v_gene: TRBV15; j_gene: TRBJ1-1; d_gene: NA; abundance: NA; CDR3nt: TGTGCCACCAGCACAGAACAGGGGAACACTGAAGCTTTCTTT; CDR3aa: CATSTEQGNTEAFF
v_gene: TRBV30; j_gene: TRBJ1-1; d_gene: NA; abundance: few; CDR3nt: TGTGCCTGGATCCCGAACACTGAAGCTTTCTTT; CDR3aa: CAWIPNTEAFF
v_gene: TRBV13; j_gene: TRBJ2-7; d_gene: NA; abundance: NA; CDR3nt: TGTGCCAGCAGCTTATCAGGGTACGAGCAGTACTTC; CDR3aa: CASSLSGYEQYF
v_gene: TRBV11-2; j_gene: TRBJ2-2; d_gene: TRBD1; abundance: few; CDR3nt: TGTGCCAGCAGCCCGACAGGGGTTGGGAACACCGGGGAGCTGTTTTTT; CDR3aa: CASSPTGVGNTGELFF
v_gene: TRBV10-3; j_gene: TRBJ1-1; d_gene: NA; abundance: NA; CDR3nt: TGTGCCATCAGTGCAGGAGCCAACACTGAAGCTTTCTTT; CDR3aa: CAISAGANTEAFF
v_gene: TRBV19; j_gene: TRBJ2-7; d_gene: TRBD1; abundance: few; CDR3nt: TGTGCCAGTAGTATGGGCGGGACAGGATCCTACGAGCAGTACTTC; CDR3aa: CASSMGGTGSYEQYF
v_gene: TRBV29-1; j_gene: TRBJ1-2; d_gene: NA; abundance: few; CDR3nt: TGCAGCGTTGAATCCGAGCGGGCCGCGTATGGCTACACCTTC; CDR3aa: CSVESERAAYGYTF
v_gene: TRBV27; j_gene: TRBJ2-7; d_gene: NA; abundance: NA; CDR3nt: TGTGCCAGCAGTTTTAGGGCCTCCTACGAGCAGTACTTC; CDR3aa: CASSFRASYEQYF
v_gene: TRBV28; j_gene: TRBJ1-1; d_gene: NA; abundance: NA; CDR3nt: TGTGCCAGCAGTTTTGGAGGAGGAGTTGAAGCTTTCTTT; CDR3aa: CASSFGGGVEAFF
v_gene: TRBV5-1; j_gene: TRBJ1-2; d_gene: NA; abundance: NA; CDR3nt: TGCGCCAGCAGCACCTCAGGCGATGATGGCTACACCTTC; CDR3aa: CASSTSGDDGYTF
v_gene: TRBV5-1; j_gene: TRBJ2-7; d_gene: TRBD1; abundance: NA; CDR3nt: TGCGCCAGCAGCCCTGGACAGGGGGAGTTTTACGAGCAGTACTTC; CDR3aa: CASSPGQGEFYEQYF
v_gene: TRBV19; j_gene: TRBJ1-2; d_gene: TRBD1; abundance: NA; CDR3nt: TGTGCCAGTAGTACGGGACAGGAGCACTATGGCTACACCTTC; CDR3aa: CASSTGQEHYGYTF
v_gene: TRBV19; j_gene: TRBJ2-6; d_gene: TRBD1; abundance: NA; CDR3nt: TGTGCCAGTAGTATCCGGGGGACAGGTAGCTTTGGGGCCAACGTCCTGACTTTC; CDR3aa: CASSIRGTGSFGANVLTF
v_gene: TRBV9; j_gene: TRBJ2-1; d_gene: NA; abundance: NA; CDR3nt: TGTGCCAGCAGCCCCTCCGGGGTTAAGAATGAGCAGTTCTTC; CDR3aa: CASSPSGVKNEQFF
v_gene: TRBV29-1; j_gene: TRBJ1-2; d_gene: NA; abundance: NA; CDR3nt: TGCAGCGTTAGGGCCTCCACGGAAGGCTACACCTTC; CDR3aa: CSVRASTEGYTF